Described below is a single TCR beta chain sequence and its context. Sample-barcoded 5' priming and a J-beta primer mix drove a second PCR of roughly 7 to 11 cycles. All samples gave at least 2.5 million CDR3-containing paired-end reads. Each CDR3 protein is one row after TCRdb ran MiXCR on the 5' RACE reads. The repertoire consists of almost 800,000 distinct CDR3 sequences, with 58% occurring once and the leading ten covering 20% to 25%. These data originate in a study of blood T cells in healthy people across ages. Isolated per sample were at least 7 million PBMCs. The specimen sequenced was blood. This TCR came from a man aged 25-40 years in good health.

The CDR3 sequence: CSARALERGGYEQFF. In DNA form, the CDR3 reads TGCAGTGCTAGAGCCCTCGAGCGGGGAGGGTATGAGCAGTTCTTC. The chain carries TRBV20-1 and TRBJ2-1; 7 bases line up with TRBD2. Trimming at V came to 1 base and at J to 8 bases, leaving 11 bases not matched to a gene. This CDR3 region has 15 residues. The germline V gene encodes CDR1 DFQATT and CDR2 SNEGSKA (reference sequence).